By share, the clone carrying this TCR beta chain counts as medium-sized. Its antigen is as yet unknown. Germline assignment: CDR1 SQVTM and CDR2 ANQGSEA. Trimming removed 4 bases from V and 7 bases from J; junction bases left unmatched: 11. The CDR3 has 14 amino acids. The sample belongs to a study of tumor-infiltrating lymphocytes in primary liver carcinoma. General study points: Reduced overlap was seen in tumor-adjacent and tumor-blood pairs versus tumor region pairs.

The template, 450 to 650 ng total RNA, yielded TCR beta cDNA made with a constant-region primer. Three nested multiplex PCR rounds of slightly modified ARM-PCR generated TCR beta libraries. Two initial PCR rounds of about 9 cycles each paired TRBV1-TRBV30 forward primers with a C-beta reverse primer. TCRdb re-analysed the multiplex PCR reads in MiXCR, keeping a single row per CDR3 protein. Of about 84,000 distinct CDR3 sequences listed, around 70% were seen once; the top ten hold roughly 19%. Scientists recovered RNA and DNA together from roughly 20-30 mg of unsorted bulk tissue. No treatment had been given to the patients, who were chronically infected with HBV.

The source of this sequence is a man aged 35 to 55 with primary liver carcinoma and hepatitis B virus infection. V gene TRBV29-1 combines with J gene TRBJ1-2; 8 bases fit TRBD1. Specimen: liver tumor tissue from sampling region 1. Documented subset: tumor region T1, superior pole. CDR3 bases: TGCAGCGTTGCCCGGACAGGGCTTGATGCTGGCTACACCTTC. Translated, it gives CSVARTGLDAGYTF.